The present entry profiles one T cell receptor (beta chain) with its context. The TCR alpha and TCR beta cDNA libraries, bearing sample barcodes and UMIs, were generated by 5'RACE using constant-segment primers. From the 5' RACE reads, TCRdb called clonotypes with MiXCR, one entry per CDR3 protein. The sample has fewer than 700,000 distinct CDR3 sequences, approximately 18% seen once. This record comes from a study of T-cell memory formation after mild COVID-19. The CDR3 loop spans 15 amino acids. V dropped 0 bases and J dropped 9 bases, with 15 bases sitting between them. From germline, CDR1 is MNHEY and CDR2 SVGAGI.

This TCR derives from an adult woman who had mild COVID-19 (a few samples of this study predate the infection). Cell type and time point are not known. Sequenced material: PBMCs or a T cell subset sorted from them (not recorded which). V and J are TRBV6-5 and TRBJ2-1; D is unclear. In nucleotides, the CDR3 is TGTGCCAGCAGTTACTCGTTGAACCCCTCGGGTGAGCAGTTCTTC. This translates into CASSYSLNPSGEQFF.